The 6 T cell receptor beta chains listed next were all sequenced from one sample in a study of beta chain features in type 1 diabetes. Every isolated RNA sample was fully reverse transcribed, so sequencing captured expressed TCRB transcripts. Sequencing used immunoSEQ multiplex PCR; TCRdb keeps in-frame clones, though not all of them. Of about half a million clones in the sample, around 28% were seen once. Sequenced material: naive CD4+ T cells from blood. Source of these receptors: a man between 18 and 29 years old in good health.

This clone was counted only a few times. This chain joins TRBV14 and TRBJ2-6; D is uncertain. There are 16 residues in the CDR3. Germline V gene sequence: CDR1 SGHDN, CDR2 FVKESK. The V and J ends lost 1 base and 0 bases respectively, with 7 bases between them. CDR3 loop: CASSQARVSGANVLTF. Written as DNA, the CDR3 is TGTGCCAGCAGCCAAGCAAGGGTCTCTGGGGCCAACGTCCTGACTTTC.

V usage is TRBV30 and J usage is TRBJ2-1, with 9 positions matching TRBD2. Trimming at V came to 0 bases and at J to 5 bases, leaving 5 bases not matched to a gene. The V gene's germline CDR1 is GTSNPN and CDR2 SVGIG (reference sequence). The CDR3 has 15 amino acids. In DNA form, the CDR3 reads TGTGCCTGGAGTGTCTTAGCGGGAGAGAACAATGAGCAGTTCTTC. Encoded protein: CAWSVLAGENNEQFF.

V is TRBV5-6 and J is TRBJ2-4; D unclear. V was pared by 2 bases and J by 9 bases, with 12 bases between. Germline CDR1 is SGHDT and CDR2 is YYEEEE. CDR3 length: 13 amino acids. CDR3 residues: CASSFRQPGIQYF. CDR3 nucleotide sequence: TGTGCCAGCAGCTTTCGCCAGCCGGGCATTCAGTACTTC.

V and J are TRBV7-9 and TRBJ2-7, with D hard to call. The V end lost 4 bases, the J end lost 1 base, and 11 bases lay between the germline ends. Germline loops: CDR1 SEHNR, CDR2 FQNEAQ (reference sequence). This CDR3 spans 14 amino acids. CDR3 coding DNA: TGTGCCAGCAGCTATGGACCGGTTTCCTACGAGCAGTACTTC. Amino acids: CASSYGPVSYEQYF.

This chain's CDR3 is CASSGTGVSYEQYF. The CDR3 nucleotides are TGTGCCAGCAGCGGGACAGGGGTCTCCTACGAGCAGTACTTC. The chain combines TRBV7-9 with TRBJ2-7; 10 bases are shared with TRBD1. CDR3 length: 14 amino acids. V lost 5 bases and J lost 0; bases outside the gene matches: 1. CDR1 and CDR2 (germline): SEHNR, FQNEAQ (reference sequence). The complete variable domain, with remaining parts taken from reference TRBV7-9 and TRBJ2-7, reads DTGVSQNPRHKITKRGQNVTFRCDPISEHNRLYWYRQTLGQGPEFLTYFQNEAQLEKSRLLSDRFSAERPKGSFSTLEIQRTEQGDSAMYLCASSGTGVSYEQYFGPGTRLTVT.

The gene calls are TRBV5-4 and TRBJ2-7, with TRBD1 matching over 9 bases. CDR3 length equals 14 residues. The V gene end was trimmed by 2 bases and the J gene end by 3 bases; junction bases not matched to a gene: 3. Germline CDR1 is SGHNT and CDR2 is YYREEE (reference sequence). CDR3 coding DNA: TGTGCCAGCAGCTTTAGGGACAGGGACTACGAGCAGTACTTC. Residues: CASSFRDRDYEQYF.